This TCR beta chain was sequenced during a study of control samples from healthy donors and cancer patients. V was clipped by 3 bases and J by 4 bases, with 9 bases between them. The germline V gene encodes CDR1 MRHNA and CDR2 SNTAGT. The CDR3 is 13 residues long. The table came from immunoSEQ multiplex PCR; TCRdb's copy has only in-frame clones and leaves some out. Of about 51,000 clones listed, approximately 89% are singletons. Sequencing was carried out using PBMCs. V usage is TRBV6-4 and J usage is TRBJ2-5; D may be TRBD1 (6 bases). The source is a man aged 35 to 55 with colorectal cancer. CDR3 protein: CASSEQGGETQYF. The CDR3 DNA reads as TGTGCCAGCAGTGAACAGGGTGGAGAGACCCAGTACTTC.